The source of this T cell receptor beta chain is a study of CD8 T cells in ankylosing spondylitis. Study results and caveats: Seemingly characteristic of ankylosing spondylitis blood was a TCR beta motif consisting of several highly homologous variants. Disease-associated clones were reportedly significantly overrepresented in matched ankylosing spondylitis synovial fluid. Clones linked to the disease showed a CD8+ phenotype. They occurred at relatively low frequencies in peripheral blood.

A remark on this clonotype: Its antigen remains unknown.

Making use of molecular barcodes, quantitative 5'-RACE generated TCR beta libraries. TCRdb re-derived calls from the 5' RACE reads in MiXCR, one entry per CDR3 protein. The data show 240,000 or so distinct CDR3 sequences, around 10% seen once. The CDR3 covers 14 residues. Trimming left V 5 bases short and J 0 bases short, with 10 bases between. CDR1 and CDR2 (germline): KGHSH, LQKENI. This chain connects TRBV18 to TRBJ1-1; possibly TRBD1 for D (6 bases). The TCR sequence derives from a male donor with ankylosing spondylitis or in good health (not recorded which). Sequencing was done on a sample of blood, either unsorted or a sorted T cell fraction (not recorded which). The CDR3 here is CASSGDRLNTEAFF. CDR3 bases: TGTGCCAGCTCAGGAGACAGGCTGAACACTGAAGCTTTCTTT.